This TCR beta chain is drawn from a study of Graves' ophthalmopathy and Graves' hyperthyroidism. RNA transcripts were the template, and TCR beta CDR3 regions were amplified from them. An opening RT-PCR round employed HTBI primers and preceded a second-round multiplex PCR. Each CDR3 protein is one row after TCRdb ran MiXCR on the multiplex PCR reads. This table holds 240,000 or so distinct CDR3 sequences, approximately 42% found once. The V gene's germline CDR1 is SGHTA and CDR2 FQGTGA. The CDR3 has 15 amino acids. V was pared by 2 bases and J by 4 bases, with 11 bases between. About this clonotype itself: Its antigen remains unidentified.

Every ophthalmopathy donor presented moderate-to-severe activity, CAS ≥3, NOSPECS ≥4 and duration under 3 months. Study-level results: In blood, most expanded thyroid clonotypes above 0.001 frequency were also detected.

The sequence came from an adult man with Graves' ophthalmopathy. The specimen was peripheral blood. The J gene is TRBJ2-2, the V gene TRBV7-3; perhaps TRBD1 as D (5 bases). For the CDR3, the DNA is TGTGCCAGCAGCTTACAGGGTTTCGGCACCGGGGAGCTGTTTTTT. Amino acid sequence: CASSLQGFGTGELFF.